The 24 T cell receptor beta chains below were found in one sample sequenced in a study of cytomegalovirus exposure and HLA in healthy donors. In the PCR, 60 Vbeta and 13 Jbeta primers were used. Only in-frame clones appear in the TCRdb table, and some are missing; sequencing was by immunoSEQ multiplex PCR. This repertoire shows 100,000 to 150,000 clones, around four fifths found once; its top ten account for 5% to 5.5%. The specimen was PBMCs. The receptors shown here come from a young man in good health and CMV-seronegative.

This clone was seen a few times. The same CDR3 is also encoded by other DNA sequences in this sample. The chain has TRBV6-4 and TRBJ2-5; tentative D call: TRBD2 (6 bases). The germline V gene encodes CDR1 MRHNA and CDR2 SNTAGT. The CDR3 contains 14 residues. Trimming removed 5 bases from V and 0 bases from J, with 10 bases in between. CDR3 amino acids: CASSRTGDQETQYF. CDR3 nucleotides: TGTGCCAGCAGTCGCACGGGGGACCAAGAGACCCAGTACTTC.

This chain joins TRBV7-2 and TRBJ2-7; 7 bases agree with TRBD2. The germline CDR1 and CDR2 sequences are SGHTA and FQGNSA. This CDR3 spans 12 amino acids. V was clipped by 5 bases and J by 7 bases; unmatched bases: 5. The CDR3 DNA sequence: TGTGCCAGCAGCGGGCGGGGGAGGGAGCAGTACTTC. The encoded protein is CASSGRGREQYF.

A word on this clone: The same CDR3 can be traced to other DNA sequences in this sample. This rearrangement joins TRBV7-2 to TRBJ2-3; the match to TRBD2 covers 9 bases. Trimming removed 6 bases from V and 4 bases from J; junction bases left unmatched: 5. Germline V gene data show CDR1 as SGHTA and CDR2 as FQGNSA. This CDR3 has 14 residues. The CDR3 DNA follows: TGTGCCAGCAGTTTGTCTAGCGGGGCAGATACGCAGTATTTT. It yields the protein CASSLSSGADTQYF.

The chain is built from TRBV28 and TRBJ2-7; D not resolved. The CDR3 runs to 13 residues. The V gene lost 4 bases and the J gene lost 3 bases, with 10 bases spanning the gap. Germline CDR1 is MDHEN and CDR2 is SYDVKM. The CDR3 protein is CASSSPVLYEQYF. CDR3 nucleotides: TGTGCCAGCAGTTCCCCGGTTCTCTACGAGCAGTACTTC.

The CDR3 here is CASSHPAGGNYGYTF. CDR3 nucleotides: TGTGCCAGCAGCCATCCCGCAGGGGGTAACTATGGCTACACCTTC. This rearrangement joins TRBV14 to TRBJ1-2; TRBD1 matches 7 bases. V lost 3 bases, J lost 1 base, and 5 bases stayed unmatched. The CDR3 runs to 15 residues. Germline V CDR1 and CDR2: SGHDN, FVKESK.

The chain joins TRBV28 to TRBJ2-7; no reliable D call. Germline assignment: CDR1 MDHEN and CDR2 SYDVKM. The germline V and J ends were trimmed by 8 bases and 1 base, with 6 bases remaining between them. This CDR3 has 11 amino acids. CDR3 amino acids: CASRSSYEQYF. The CDR3 region has the DNA TGTGCCAGCCGGAGTTCCTACGAGCAGTACTTC.

V usage is TRBV11-1 and J usage is TRBJ2-3, with D unresolved. The germline V gene has CDR1 SGHAT and CDR2 FQDESV (reference sequence). The CDR3 is 14 amino acids. V dropped 0 bases and J dropped 0 bases, with 4 bases sitting between them. The CDR3 here is CASSLALSTDTQYF. The DNA of the CDR3 is TGTGCCAGCAGCTTAGCACTGAGCACAGATACGCAGTATTTT.

This chain joins TRBV5-6 and TRBJ2-7, with 9 bases matching TRBD2. With V trimmed by 4 bases and J by 0 bases, 8 bases remained unmatched. CDR3 length: 16 amino acids. CDR1 and CDR2 from the germline V gene are SGHDT and YYEEEE. CDR3: CASSRKLAGVSYEQYF. The CDR3 DNA is TGTGCCAGCAGCCGTAAACTAGCGGGTGTCTCCTACGAGCAGTACTTC.

This rearrangement joins TRBV27 to TRBJ2-1; D unclear. The CDR3 runs to 13 residues. Germline V CDR1 and CDR2: MNHEY, SMNVEV (reference sequence). V was pared by 6 bases and J by 9 bases, with 15 bases between. The CDR3 region has the DNA TGTGCCAGCAGACTAATAGAGGCTGGTGAGCAGTTCTTC. Residues: CASRLIEAGEQFF.

Worth noting for this clone: This CDR3 is also generated by other DNA sequences in the sample. The chain has TRBV5-1 and TRBJ2-3, with 8 bases lining up with TRBD2. Trimming at V came to 2 bases and at J to 0 bases, leaving 2 bases not matched to a gene. Germline CDR1 SGHRS, CDR2 YFSETQ. There are 15 residues in the CDR3. The CDR3 reads CASSFSGASTDTQYF. DNA for the CDR3: TGCGCCAGCAGCTTTAGCGGGGCCAGCACAGATACGCAGTATTTT.

This clone was seen more than once but under ten times. The V call is TRBV5-3, the J call TRBJ1-5, with no clear D. TRBV5-3 is marked as an open reading frame, function uncertain. The CDR3 runs 14 residues. Between the trimmed V and J ends, which lost 0 bases and 7 bases, there was a span of 11 bases. CDR3 DNA: TGTGCCAGAAGCTTGGTTAGCTCAACCCAGCCCCAGCATTTT. This encodes CARSLVSSTQPQHF.

The chain has TRBV28 and TRBJ1-5, with 8 bases matching TRBD1. The CDR3 runs 14 residues. The J segment lost 9 bases and the V segment lost 4 bases, leaving 8 bases of the junction unmatched. The germline CDR1 and CDR2 sequences are MDHEN and SYDVKM. CDR3: CASSSQQGGWPQHF. The CDR3 DNA sequence: TGTGCCAGCAGTTCTCAACAGGGGGGTTGGCCCCAGCATTTT.

The chain uses TRBV7-8 and TRBJ2-1, with 8 positions matching TRBD2. The CDR3 consists of 16 residues. The V gene end was trimmed by 2 bases and the J gene end by 7 bases; junction bases not matched to a gene: 10. CDR1 and CDR2 (germline): SGHVS, FQNEAQ. The CDR3 is CASSLNNGGVVNEQFF. Here the CDR3 DNA reads TGTGCCAGCAGCTTAAATAACGGGGGGGTAGTAAATGAGCAGTTCTTC.

The V call is TRBV15, the J call TRBJ2-1; 10 positions agree with TRBD1. The trim removed 5 bases at V and 9 bases at J, leaving 13 bases unmatched. This CDR3 has 16 amino acids. Germline lookup yields CDR1 LNHNV and CDR2 YYDKDF (reference sequence). The CDR3 DNA sequence: TGTGCCACCAGCCCCCGGCGTGGGACAGGGGCGGGTGAGCAGTTCTTC. The encoded protein is CATSPRRGTGAGEQFF.

By its share, this clone is medium-sized. The rearrangement joins TRBV28 to TRBJ1-5, with D possibly being TRBD1 (5 bases). The CDR3 runs 15 residues. Trimming took 9 bases from V and 2 from J, leaving 17 bases between them. Germline V gives CDR1 MDHEN, CDR2 SYDVKM. In nucleotides, the CDR3 is TGTGCCAGTCAGGGTTGGGCGTTAGGCAATCAGCCCCAGCATTTT. Translated, it gives CASQGWALGNQPQHF.

The J gene is TRBJ1-5, the V gene TRBV7-2, with D perhaps matching TRBD1 (6 bases). Trimming took off 0 bases at V and 2 bases at J, with 11 bases between the two ends. The CDR3 is made up of 16 amino acids. CDR1 and CDR2 (germline): SGHTA, FQGNSA. CDR3 DNA sequence: TGTGCCAGCAGCTTAGCGTCGGGGGGCGGCAATCAGCCCCAGCATTTT. Encoded protein: CASSLASGGGNQPQHF.

The chain joins TRBV13 to TRBJ2-7, with unresolved D. Trimming left V 2 bases short and J 4 bases short, with 12 bases between. The CDR3 runs to 14 residues. CDR1 is PRHDT and CDR2 is FYEKMQ in the germline V gene (reference sequence). CDR3 in amino acids: CASSLSGQFYEQYF. The CDR3 nucleotides are TGTGCCAGCAGCTTAAGTGGCCAGTTTTACGAGCAGTACTTC.

This clone is a singleton in its sample. This sequence joins TRBV30 and TRBJ1-5; D gene unclear. V shed 2 bases and J shed 2 bases, with 16 bases lying between them. Looked up from germline, CDR1 is GTSNPN and CDR2 is SVGIG (reference sequence). The CDR3 totals 16 residues. DNA for the CDR3: TGTGCCTGGAGTCCCGGACCCGCCGGGGGCAATCAGCCCCAGCATTTT. Protein product: CAWSPGPAGGNQPQHF.

J is TRBJ2-1 and V is TRBV7-9; possibly TRBD2 for D (6 bases). The V and J ends lost 1 base and 10 bases respectively, with 14 bases between them. CDR3 length: 14 amino acids. CDR1 is SEHNR, CDR2 FQNEAQ, per germline (reference sequence). CDR3 coding DNA: TGTGCCAGCAGCTTAGTGGGACTTATGGACGAGCAGTTCTTC. Its translation: CASSLVGLMDEQFF.

V and J are TRBV28 and TRBJ1-5, with D possibly TRBD1 on 6 matching bases. The ends were cut back, 10 bases at V and 0 bases at J, with 16 bases in the middle. Germline V gives CDR1 MDHEN, CDR2 SYDVKM. This CDR3 comprises 15 residues. The CDR3 nucleotides are TGTGCCATCAGAGGGGGTGCCCCTAGCAATCAGCCCCAGCATTTT. It translates to CAIRGGAPSNQPQHF.

The J gene is TRBJ2-3, the V gene TRBV6-1; 11 nucleotides line up with TRBD2. Germline CDR1 is MNHNS and CDR2 is SASEGT. The CDR3 extends over 14 amino acids. J lost 5 bases, V lost 10 bases, and 8 bases had no gene match. The CDR3, as DNA: TGTGCCATCCTTAGCGGGGGGGCAATAGATACGCAGTATTTT. Amino acid sequence: CAILSGGAIDTQYF.

This clone was detected once. The V call is TRBV10-1, the J call TRBJ2-7; TRBD1 agrees at 9 bases. From germline, CDR1 is WNHNN and CDR2 SYGVQD (reference sequence). This CDR3 has 19 residues. J lost 1 base, V lost 6 bases, and 19 bases had no gene match. CDR3 residues: CASREMPGQGGPGSYEQYF. DNA of the CDR3: TGCGCCAGCAGAGAAATGCCGGGACAGGGAGGTCCCGGATCCTACGAGCAGTACTTC.

In this sample, this clone turned up a few times. The chain combines TRBV7-6 with TRBJ2-7, with D uncertain. In germline, CDR1 is SGHVS, CDR2 FNYEAQ. Trimming removed 9 bases at V and 2 bases at J, with 11 bases between. There are 12 residues in the CDR3. This CDR3 is CASTNKPYEQYF. In DNA form, the CDR3 reads TGTGCCAGTACTAATAAGCCCTACGAGCAGTACTTC.

The chain employs TRBV7-2 and TRBJ2-4; no clear D. Between the trimmed V and J ends, which lost 5 bases and 13 bases, there was a span of 21 bases. Germline values: CDR1 SGHTA, CDR2 FQGNSA. The length of the CDR3 is 14 residues. The CDR3 DNA is TGTGCCAGCAGCCACCCGGAGTGGCACGACCTGCAGTACTTC. It encodes CASSHPEWHDLQYF.